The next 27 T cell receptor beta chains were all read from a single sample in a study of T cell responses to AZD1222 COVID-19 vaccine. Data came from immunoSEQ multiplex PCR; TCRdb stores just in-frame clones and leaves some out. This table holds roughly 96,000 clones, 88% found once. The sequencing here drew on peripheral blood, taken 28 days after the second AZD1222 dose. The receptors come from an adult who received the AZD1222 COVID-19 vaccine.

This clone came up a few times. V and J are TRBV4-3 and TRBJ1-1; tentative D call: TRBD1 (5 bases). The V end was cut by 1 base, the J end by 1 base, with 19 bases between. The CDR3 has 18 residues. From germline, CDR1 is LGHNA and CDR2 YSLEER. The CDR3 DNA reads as TGCGCCAGCAGCCAAGTTATTATAACAGGTCTTACGAACACTGAAGCTTTCTTT. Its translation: CASSQVIITGLTNTEAFF.

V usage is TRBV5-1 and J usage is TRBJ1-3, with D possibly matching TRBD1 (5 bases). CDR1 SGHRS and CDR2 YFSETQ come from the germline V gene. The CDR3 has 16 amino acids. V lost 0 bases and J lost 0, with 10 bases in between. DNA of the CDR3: TGCGCCAGCAGCTTGGTAGGGACGTTCTCTGGAAACACCATATATTTT. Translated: CASSLVGTFSGNTIYF.

The CDR3 bases are TGTGCCACCAGAGGGGGACAGGGGTACACTGAAGCTTTCTTT. It is translated as CATRGGQGYTEAFF. This sequence joins TRBV15 and TRBJ1-1; 10 bases agree with TRBD1. This CDR3 comprises 14 residues. After removal of 6 bases from V and 3 bases from J, the junction contained 4 bases not matched to a gene. Germline V gene data show CDR1 as LNHNV and CDR2 as YYDKDF (reference sequence). The entire variable domain, with the rest obtained from reference TRBV15 and TRBJ1-1, is as follows: DAMVIQNPRYQVTQFGKPVTLSCSQTLNHNVMYWYQQKSSQAPKLLFHYYDKDFNNEADTPDNFQSRRPNTSFCFLDIRSPGLGDTAMYLCATRGGQGYTEAFFGQGTRLTVV.

CDR3 in amino acids: CASTGTAGYEQFF. CDR3 coding DNA: TGTGCCAGCACGGGGACTGCCGGCTATGAGCAGTTCTTC. The chain couples TRBV2 to TRBJ2-1; TRBD2 might be the D (6 bases). This CDR3 contains 13 residues. Germline V CDR1 and CDR2: SNHLY, FYNNEI. The V gene lost 7 bases and the J gene lost 8 bases, with 15 bases spanning the gap.

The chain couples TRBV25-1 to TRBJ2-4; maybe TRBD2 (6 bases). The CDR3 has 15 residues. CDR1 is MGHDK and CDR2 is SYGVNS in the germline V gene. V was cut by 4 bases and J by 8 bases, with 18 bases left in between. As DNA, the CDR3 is TGTGCCAGCAGTGTCCCACGGGGGAGGCGCGACATTCAGTACTTC. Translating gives CASSVPRGRRDIQYF.

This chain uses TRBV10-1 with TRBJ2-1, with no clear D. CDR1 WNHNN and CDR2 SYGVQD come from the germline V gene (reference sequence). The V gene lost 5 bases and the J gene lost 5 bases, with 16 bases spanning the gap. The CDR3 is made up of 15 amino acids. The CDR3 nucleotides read TGCGCCAGCAGTCCACCCGGTACTTCAAACAATGAGCAGTTCTTC. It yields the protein CASSPPGTSNNEQFF.

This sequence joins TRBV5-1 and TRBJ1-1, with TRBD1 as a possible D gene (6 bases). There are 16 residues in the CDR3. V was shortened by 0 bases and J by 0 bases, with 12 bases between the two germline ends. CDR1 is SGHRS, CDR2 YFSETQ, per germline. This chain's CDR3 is CASSLAMGAMNTEAFF. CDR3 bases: TGCGCCAGCAGCTTGGCCATGGGGGCCATGAACACTGAAGCTTTCTTT. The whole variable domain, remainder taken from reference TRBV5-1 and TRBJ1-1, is KAGVTQTPRYLIKTRGQQVTLSCSPISGHRSVSWYQQTPGQGLQFLFEYFSETQRNKGNFPGRFSGRQFSNSRSEMNVSTLELGDSALYLCASSLAMGAMNTEAFFGQGTRLTVV.

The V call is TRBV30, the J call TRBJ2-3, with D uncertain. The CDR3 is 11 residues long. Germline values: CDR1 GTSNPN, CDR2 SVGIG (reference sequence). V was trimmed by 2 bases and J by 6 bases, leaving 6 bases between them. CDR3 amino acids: CAWSKGDTQYF. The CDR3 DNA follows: TGTGCCTGGAGTAAAGGCGATACGCAGTATTTT.

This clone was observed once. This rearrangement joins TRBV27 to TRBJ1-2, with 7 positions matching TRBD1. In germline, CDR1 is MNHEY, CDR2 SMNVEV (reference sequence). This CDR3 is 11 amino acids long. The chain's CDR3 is CATLGGDGYTF. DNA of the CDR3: TGTGCGACCCTAGGGGGCGATGGCTACACCTTC.

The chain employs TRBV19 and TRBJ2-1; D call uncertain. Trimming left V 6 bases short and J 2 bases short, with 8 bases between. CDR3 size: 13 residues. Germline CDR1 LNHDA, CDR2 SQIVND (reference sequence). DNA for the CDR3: TGTGCCAGTAGCCGTTCTCCCTACAATGAGCAGTTCTTC. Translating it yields CASSRSPYNEQFF.

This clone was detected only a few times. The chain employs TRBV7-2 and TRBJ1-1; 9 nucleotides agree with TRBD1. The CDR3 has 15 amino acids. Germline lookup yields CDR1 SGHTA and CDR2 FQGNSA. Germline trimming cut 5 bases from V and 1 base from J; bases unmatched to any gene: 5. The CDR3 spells CASSPGQGWNTEAFF. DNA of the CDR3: TGTGCCAGCAGCCCGGGACAGGGTTGGAACACTGAAGCTTTCTTT.

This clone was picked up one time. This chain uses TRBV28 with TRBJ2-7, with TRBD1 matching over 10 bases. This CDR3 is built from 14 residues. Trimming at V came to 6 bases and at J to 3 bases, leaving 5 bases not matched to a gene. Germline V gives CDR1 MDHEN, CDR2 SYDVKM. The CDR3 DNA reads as TGTGCCAGCAGACCCGGGACAGGGGTCTACGAGCAGTACTTC. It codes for CASRPGTGVYEQYF. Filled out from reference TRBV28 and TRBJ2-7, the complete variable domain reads DVKVTQSSRYLVKRTGEKVFLECVQDMDHENMFWYRQDPGLGLRLIYFSYDVKMKEKGDIPEGYSVSREKKERFSLILESASTNQTSMYLCASRPGTGVYEQYFGPGTRLTVT.

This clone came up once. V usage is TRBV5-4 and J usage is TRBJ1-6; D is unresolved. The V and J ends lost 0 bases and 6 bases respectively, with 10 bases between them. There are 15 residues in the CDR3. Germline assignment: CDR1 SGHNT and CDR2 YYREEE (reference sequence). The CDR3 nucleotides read TGTGCCAGCAGCTTGGCGGTGGGGTTTAATTCACCCCTCCACTTT. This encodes CASSLAVGFNSPLHF.

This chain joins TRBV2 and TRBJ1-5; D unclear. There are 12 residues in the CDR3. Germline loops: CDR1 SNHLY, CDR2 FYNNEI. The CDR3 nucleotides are TGTGCGACCCCAGAGATCAATCAGCCCCAGCATTTT. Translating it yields CATPEINQPQHF.

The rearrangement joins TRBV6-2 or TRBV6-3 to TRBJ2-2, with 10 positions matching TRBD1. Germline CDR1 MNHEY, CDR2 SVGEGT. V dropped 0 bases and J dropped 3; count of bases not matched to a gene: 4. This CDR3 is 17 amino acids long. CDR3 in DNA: TGTGCCAGCAGTTACTCGACAGGGGGCGCAGACACCGGGGAGCTGTTTTTT. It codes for CASSYSTGGADTGELFF.

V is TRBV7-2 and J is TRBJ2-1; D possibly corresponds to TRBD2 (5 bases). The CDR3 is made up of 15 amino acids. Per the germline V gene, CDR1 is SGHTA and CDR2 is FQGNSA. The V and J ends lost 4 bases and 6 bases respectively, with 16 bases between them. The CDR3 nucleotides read TGTGCCAGCAGCTCATGGCGGGCACGGGGCAATGAGCAGTTCTTC. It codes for CASSSWRARGNEQFF.

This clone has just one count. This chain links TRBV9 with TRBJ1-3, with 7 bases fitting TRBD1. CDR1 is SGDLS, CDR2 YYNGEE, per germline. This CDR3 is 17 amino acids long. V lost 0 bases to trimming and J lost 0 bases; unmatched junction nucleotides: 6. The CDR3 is CASSVGGQLNSGNTIYF. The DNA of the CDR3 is TGTGCCAGCAGCGTAGGGGGACAGCTTAACTCTGGAAACACCATATATTTT.

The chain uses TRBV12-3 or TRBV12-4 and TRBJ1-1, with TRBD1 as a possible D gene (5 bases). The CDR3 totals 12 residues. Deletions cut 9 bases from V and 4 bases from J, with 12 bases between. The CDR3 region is CASKLTATEAFF. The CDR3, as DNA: TGTGCCAGTAAACTGACAGCCACTGAAGCTTTCTTT.

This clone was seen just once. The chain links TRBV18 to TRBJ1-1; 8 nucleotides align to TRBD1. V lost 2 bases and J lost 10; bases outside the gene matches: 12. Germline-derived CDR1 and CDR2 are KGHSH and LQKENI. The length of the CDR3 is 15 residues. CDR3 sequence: CASSPSDRGIGRAFF. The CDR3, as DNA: TGTGCCAGCTCACCAAGCGACAGGGGAATTGGGCGAGCTTTCTTT. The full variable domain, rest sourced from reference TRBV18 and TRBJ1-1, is NAGVMQNPRHLVRRRGQEARLRCSPMKGHSHVYWYRQLPEEGLKFMVYLQKENIIDESGMPKERFSAEFPKEGPSILRIQQVVRGDSAAYFCASSPSDRGIGRAFFGQGTRLTVV.

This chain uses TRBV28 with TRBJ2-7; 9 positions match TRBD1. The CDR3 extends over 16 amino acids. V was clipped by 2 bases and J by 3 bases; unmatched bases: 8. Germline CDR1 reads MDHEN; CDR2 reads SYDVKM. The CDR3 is CASSLVSGTGYYEQYF. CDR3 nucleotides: TGTGCCAGCAGTTTAGTCTCCGGGACAGGGTACTACGAGCAGTACTTC.

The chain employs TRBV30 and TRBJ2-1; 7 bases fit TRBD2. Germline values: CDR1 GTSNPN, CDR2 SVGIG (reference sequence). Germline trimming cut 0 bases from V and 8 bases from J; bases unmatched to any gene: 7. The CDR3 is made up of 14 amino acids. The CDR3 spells CAWSVLGGAYEQFF. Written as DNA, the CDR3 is TGTGCCTGGAGTGTACTGGGAGGGGCTTATGAGCAGTTCTTC.

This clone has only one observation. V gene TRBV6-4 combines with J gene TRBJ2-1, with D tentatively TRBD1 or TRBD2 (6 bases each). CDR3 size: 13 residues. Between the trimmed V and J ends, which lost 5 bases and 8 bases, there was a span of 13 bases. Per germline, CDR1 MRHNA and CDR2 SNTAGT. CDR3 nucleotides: TGTGCCAGCAGTAGGGGGGAGGAGGATGAGCAGTTCTTC. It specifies CASSRGEEDEQFF.

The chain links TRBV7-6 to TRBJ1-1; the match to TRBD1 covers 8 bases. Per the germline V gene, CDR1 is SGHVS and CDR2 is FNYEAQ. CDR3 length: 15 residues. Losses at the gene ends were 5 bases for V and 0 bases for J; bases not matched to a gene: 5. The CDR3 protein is CASSPRQGLNTEAFF. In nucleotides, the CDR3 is TGTGCCAGCAGCCCCCGACAGGGGCTGAACACTGAAGCTTTCTTT.

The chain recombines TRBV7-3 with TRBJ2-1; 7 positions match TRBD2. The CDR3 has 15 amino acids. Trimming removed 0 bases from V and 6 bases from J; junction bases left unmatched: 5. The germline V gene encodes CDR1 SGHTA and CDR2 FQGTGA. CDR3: CASSLTSGIVNEQFF. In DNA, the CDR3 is TGTGCCAGCAGCTTAACCAGCGGGATCGTCAATGAGCAGTTCTTC.

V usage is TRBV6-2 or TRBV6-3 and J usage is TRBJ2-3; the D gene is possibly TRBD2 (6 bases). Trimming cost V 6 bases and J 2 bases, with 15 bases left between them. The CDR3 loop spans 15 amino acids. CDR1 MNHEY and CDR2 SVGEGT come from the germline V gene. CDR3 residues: CASRYGGPFTDTQYF. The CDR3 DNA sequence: TGTGCCAGCAGATACGGGGGACCCTTCACAGATACGCAGTATTTT.

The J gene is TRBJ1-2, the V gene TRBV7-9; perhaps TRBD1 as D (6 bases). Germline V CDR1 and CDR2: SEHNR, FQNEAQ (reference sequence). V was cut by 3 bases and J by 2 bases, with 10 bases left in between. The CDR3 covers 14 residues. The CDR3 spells CASSFEGVNYGYTF. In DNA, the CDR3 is TGTGCCAGCAGCTTCGAGGGGGTAAACTATGGCTACACCTTC.

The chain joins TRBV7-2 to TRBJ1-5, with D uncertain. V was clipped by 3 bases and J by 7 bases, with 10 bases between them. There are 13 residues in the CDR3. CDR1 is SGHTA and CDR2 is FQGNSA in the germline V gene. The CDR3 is CASSLDRVQPQHF. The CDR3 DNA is TGTGCCAGCAGCTTGGACCGGGTCCAGCCCCAGCATTTT.